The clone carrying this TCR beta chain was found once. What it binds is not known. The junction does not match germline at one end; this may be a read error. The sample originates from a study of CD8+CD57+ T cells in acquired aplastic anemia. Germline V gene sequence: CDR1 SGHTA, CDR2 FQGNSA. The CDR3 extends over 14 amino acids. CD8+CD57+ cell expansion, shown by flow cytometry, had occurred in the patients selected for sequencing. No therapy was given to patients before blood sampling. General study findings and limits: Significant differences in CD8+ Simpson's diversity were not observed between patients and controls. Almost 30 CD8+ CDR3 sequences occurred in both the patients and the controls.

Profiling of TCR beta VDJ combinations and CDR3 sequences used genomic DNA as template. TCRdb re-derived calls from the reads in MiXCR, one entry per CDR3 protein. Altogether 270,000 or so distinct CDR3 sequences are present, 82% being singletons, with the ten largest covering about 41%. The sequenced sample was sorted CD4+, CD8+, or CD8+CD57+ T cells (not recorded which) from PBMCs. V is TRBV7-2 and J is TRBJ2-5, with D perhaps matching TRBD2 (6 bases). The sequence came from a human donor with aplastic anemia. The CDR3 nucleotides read TGTGCCAGCGGAGGGGCGGCCTCCTACGAGCAGCACTTCTTC. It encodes CASGGAASYEQHFF.